A selection of T cell receptor beta chains follows, all from one sample in a study of tumor-infiltrating lymphocytes in primary liver carcinoma. TCRdb reprocessed the multiplex PCR reads via MiXCR and lists one record per CDR3 protein. The sample records around 40,000 distinct CDR3 sequences, approximately 70% being singletons. Sequences were obtained from liver tumor tissue from sampling region 2. The receptor set was obtained from a man aged 35 to 55 with primary liver carcinoma and hepatitis B virus infection. Each CDR3 is given with its conserved first and last residue. A D gene is named only where the DNA matches it firmly. For some rows the clone size is stated as once, few or many, or as a class when expanded; others skip it.

abundance	v_gene	d_gene	j_gene	CDR3nt	CDR3aa
.	TRBV12-3/TRBV12-4	TRBD2	TRBJ2-2	TGTGTCAGCTGTTTGATAGCGGGAGGTACCGGGGAGCTGTTTTTT	CVSCLIAGGTGELFF
.	TRBV30	.	TRBJ2-7	TGTGGCTCCCCAGGACAGTCCCCCTACGAGCAGTACTTC	CGSPGQSPYEQYF
.	TRBV19	TRBD1	TRBJ2-1	TGTGCCAGTAGTGACTCGCGACAGGGGGGATTCAATGAGCAGTTCTTC	CASSDSRQGGFNEQFF
.	TRBV5-1	.	TRBJ2-4	TGCGTCAGCATGGAAGAGGGAGCCAAAAACATTCAGTACTTC	CVSMEEGAKNIQYF
few	TRBV2	.	TRBJ2-6	TGTGCCAGCAGTGCCCCTGGGGCCAACGTCCTGACTTTC	CASSAPGANVLTF
.	TRBV6-1	.	TRBJ2-3	TGTTCCAGCAGTGAAAGGCGGGGACTTCACACAGATACGCAGTACTTT	CSSSERRGLHTDTQYF
.	TRBV29-1	TRBD2	TRBJ2-1	TGCAGCGTCACTAGCGGGAGCCTTGAGCAGTTCTTC	CSVTSGSLEQFF
few	TRBV12-3/TRBV12-4	TRBD1	TRBJ2-7	TGTGCCAGCAGTCCGGGGACAGGGGGTGAGCAGTACTTC	CASSPGTGGEQYF
.	TRBV28	TRBD2	TRBJ2-3	TGTGCCGGCAGTTTGGGGGGACTAGTCACATATACGCAGTATTTT	CAGSLGGLVTYTQYF
few	TRBV29-1	TRBD1	TRBJ2-5	TGCAGCGTGTGGGGGACAGGGGAGACCAAGAACTTC	CSVWGTGETKNF
.	TRBV10-2	.	TRBJ1-6	TGCTCCAGCAGTGAGTCCACGGTTAATTCACCACTCCACTTT	CSSSESTVNSPLHF
.	TRBV5-1	TRBD2	TRBJ2-5	TGCGCCAGCAGCTTGGCGGGGACTACAGAGGAGACCCAGAACTTC	CASSLAGTTEETQNF
.	TRBV29-1	.	TRBJ2-3	TGCAGTGTTGAAGATCGCGGGGGCCGGGGCACACATACGCAGTATTTT	CSVEDRGGRGTHTQYF
.	TRBV2	TRBD1	TRBJ2-3	TGTGACATCTCCGTTCTGGGACAGAGCACAGATACGCAGTATTTT	CDISVLGQSTDTQYF
.	TRBV5-1	.	TRBJ2-6	TGCGCCAGCAGCTTGGGGGCCGGTATAACTTCTGGGGCCAACCTCCTGACTTTC	CASSLGAGITSGANLLTF
.	TRBV4-1	.	TRBJ2-6	TGCGCCAGTAGCCAAGTTGAGGCCAACGTCCTGACTTTC	CASSQVEANVLTF
.	TRBV10-3	TRBD2	TRBJ2-1	TGTGTCATCAAGGAGGCTAGCGGGAGTATTGAGCAGTTCTTC	CVIKEASGSIEQFF
.	TRBV20-1	.	TRBJ2-5	TGCAGTGCTAGAGATGGAGGGGGGGGAGAGACCCAGTACTTC	CSARDGGGGETQYF
medium-sized	TRBV4-1	.	TRBJ1-2	TGCGCCAGCAGCCCGTCCACTGGACTCAACTATGGCTACACCTTC	CASSPSTGLNYGYTF
.	TRBV12-3/TRBV12-4	.	TRBJ1-1	TGTGTCAGCAGTTTTCTCGTACTAGTGGGTGAAGTTTTCTTT	CVSSFLVLVGEVFF
.	TRBV4-2	.	TRBJ1-4	TGTGCCAGCAGCCCCATGGGGGCGTTGAACGAAAAACTGTTTTTT	CASSPMGALNEKLFF
.	TRBV10-1	.	TRBJ2-5	TGCGTCACCAGTGGACAGTACCAAGAGATCCAGTACTTC	CVTSGQYQEIQYF
few	TRBV6-5	.	TRBJ1-2	TGTGCCGGCAGCCTACAGGGAACCGCTAACTATGGCTACACCTTC	CAGSLQGTANYGYTF
.	TRBV14	TRBD2	TRBJ2-1	TGCGCCAGCAATGCCGTAGCGGGATGGGCAAACAATGAGCAGTTCTTC	CASNAVAGWANNEQFF
.	TRBV11-1	.	TRBJ2-2	TGTGTCAGTAGCTATACAGGACCTTTCCCCGGGGAGCTGTTTTTT	CVSSYTGPFPGELFF
.	TRBV29-1	.	TRBJ2-5	TGCAGCGTTGAGCCCGACAGGAGGCGGCAAGATACCCTGTACTTC	CSVEPDRRRQDTLYF
.	TRBV2	.	TRBJ2-3	TGTGCCAGCAGTGAATTTGAAGCAGATACGCAGTATTTT	CASSEFEADTQYF
.	TRBV11-3	.	TRBJ1-2	TGTGCCAACAGCTCCACCCGGGGGAGACGCTATGGCTATACCTTC	CANSSTRGRRYGYTF
few	TRBV28	.	TRBJ2-7	TGTGCCAGCAGTCCGTCATCGAACTACGAGCAGTACTTC	CASSPSSNYEQYF
many	TRBV28	.	TRBJ1-4	TGTGCCAGCAGTTTGAACGGGGCCTTTAATGAAAAACTGTTTTTT	CASSLNGAFNEKLFF
few	TRBV2	TRBD2	TRBJ2-1	TGTGCCAGCAGTCCACTAGCGGGAGAGGCCAATGAGCAGTTCTTC	CASSPLAGEANEQFF